A selection of T cell receptor beta chains follows, all from one sample in a study of T cells after yellow fever vaccination. TCRdb re-called the 5' RACE reads with MiXCR, one entry per CDR3 protein. The data show about 96,000 distinct CDR3 sequences, under 9% seen once. The sequenced sample was CD8+ T cells not binding an NS4B(214-222) dextramer, sorted from PBMCs, obtained less than 18 days after the first yellow fever vaccination. These receptors originate from a man between 18 and 35 years old who received the YFV17D yellow fever vaccine. Both conserved end residues are part of each CDR3. Some rows mark clone size as missing; the rest say once, few, many or name a class of expanded clone.

V gene	J gene	clone size	CDR3 protein
TRBV5-1	TRBJ2-5	.	CASSLEPQETQYF
TRBV29-1	TRBJ2-7	.	CSVEIPTGDEQYF
TRBV5-1	TRBJ1-1	.	CASSFQENTEAFF
TRBV12-3/TRBV12-4	TRBJ1-2	few	CASSLTQGLYGYTF
TRBV4-1	TRBJ2-4	many	CASSPTNKKGRRIIQYF
TRBV4-1	TRBJ2-7	.	CASSQVGGDEQYF
TRBV7-6	TRBJ2-2	.	CASSPDRHTGELVF
TRBV6-5	TRBJ2-6	many	CASSYSGGSGANVLTF
TRBV18	TRBJ2-5	.	CASSSAGTVGETQYF
TRBV4-2	TRBJ1-5	few	CASSPSGGRGDQPQHF
TRBV6-5	TRBJ2-7	.	CASSDLNEQYF
TRBV2	TRBJ2-1	.	CASSQTSGGPYNEQFF
TRBV6-5	TRBJ1-2	few	CASSLGSEGYTF
TRBV6-5	TRBJ2-7	few	CASSTGQLIYEQYF
TRBV12-3/TRBV12-4	TRBJ2-3	.	CASSLGTSYDTQYF
TRBV27	TRBJ2-7	.	CASSLSRAYPKWHEQYF
TRBV29-1	TRBJ2-1	few	CSVEAGGYNEQFF
TRBV12-3/TRBV12-4	TRBJ1-1	.	CASSFGPTGLGTEAFF
TRBV24-1	TRBJ2-2	few	CATSETQGNTGELFF
TRBV29-1	TRBJ2-1	.	CSVDPANNEQFF
TRBV12-3/TRBV12-4	TRBJ2-1	few	CASSPGTSGGIF
TRBV7-9	TRBJ1-1	.	CASSSVGAGEAFF
TRBV4-1	TRBJ2-3	.	CASSQGSLGTDTQYF
TRBV4-1	TRBJ1-2	.	CASSHPTGYGYTF
TRBV4-2	TRBJ2-2	.	CASSQVGGDTRELFF
TRBV6-1	TRBJ2-1	once	CASSPAPGGPHEQFF
TRBV6-1	TRBJ2-1	.	CPSRGQGYNEQFF
TRBV20-1	TRBJ2-2	.	CSASREETGELFF
TRBV25-1	TRBJ2-1	.	CASSRYRVNEQFF
TRBV7-8	TRBJ2-1	.	CASSVTLQGLDSYNEQFF
TRBV7-6	TRBJ2-4	.	CASSSGTGIQYF
TRBV4-3	TRBJ2-2	.	CASSQDQRLGELFF
TRBV10-3	TRBJ2-1	.	CAITGTGSEQFF
TRBV6-2/TRBV6-3	TRBJ2-1	.	CASNLLGGLYNEQFF
TRBV4-2	TRBJ2-3	.	CASSQASGETDTQYF
TRBV5-5	TRBJ2-7	few	CASSPVGSYEQYF
TRBV15	TRBJ1-1	few	CATSIRQWNTEAFF
TRBV6-2/TRBV6-3	TRBJ2-5	few	CASSPPGLAGGETQYF
TRBV30	TRBJ2-5	.	CAWNQAGGAGETQYF
TRBV28	TRBJ1-1	many	CASSFAVGRGETEAFF
TRBV19	TRBJ2-7	.	CASTAGGGGSYEQYF
TRBV13	TRBJ2-7	few	CASSLGGVGTGEQYF
TRBV25-1	TRBJ1-1	.	CASMQGWNEAFF
TRBV9	TRBJ2-1	many	CASSVGENEQFF
TRBV3-1	TRBJ2-2	.	CASSQEADSGGVNTGELFF
TRBV5-1	TRBJ2-5	.	CASAARGGAQTQYF
TRBV3-1	TRBJ2-1	.	CASSHRGNEQFF
TRBV20-1	TRBJ2-1	few	CSARVPGRVGDEQFF
TRBV12-3/TRBV12-4	TRBJ2-6	many	CASSVTPPVLTF
TRBV25-1	TRBJ1-2	.	CASPGTGCGYTF
TRBV5-1	TRBJ2-3	.	CASSPPGIDTQYF
TRBV7-2	TRBJ2-1	many	CASSFPLTSGVYNEQFF
TRBV4-3	TRBJ2-3	.	CASSQVSASGYTDTQYF
TRBV20-1	TRBJ2-1	.	CSAWTSGGAQNEQFF
TRBV5-4	TRBJ2-1	.	CASSSRGSYNEQFF
TRBV7-9	TRBJ1-5	.	CASSQGTWGDQPQHF
TRBV15	TRBJ1-5	many	CATSRIGGLQPQHF